Listed below are T cell receptor beta chains from one sample, sequenced in a study of Ad26.COV2.S vaccination and SARS-CoV-2 variants. The method was immunoSEQ multiplex PCR; TCRdb's version includes in-frame clones alone and lacks a portion of them. The sample consists of some 390,000 clones, less than 90% of them appearing once. This specimen was peripheral blood, taken in a trial of Ad26.COV2.S vaccine versus placebo. All receptors come from a person aged 18-65 years who received the Ad26.COV2.S COVID-19 vaccine or a placebo. Each CDR3 is given with its conserved first and last residue. A D gene is named only where the DNA matches it firmly. Size tells how often a clone was seen (once, few, many) or the class of an expanded clone, and some rows leave it out.

D gene	J gene	V gene	clone size	CDR3 protein	CDR3 DNA
TRBD1	TRBJ1-2	TRBV14	NA	CASSQDITGGGYTF	TGTGCCAGCAGCCAAGATATAACAGGGGGAGGCTACACCTTC
TRBD1	TRBJ2-3	TRBV29-1	NA	CSVTGTASRSSTDTQYF	TGCAGCGTCACCGGGACAGCGAGTCGATCTAGCACAGATACGCAGTATTTT
NA	TRBJ2-5	TRBV6-2/TRBV6-3	NA	CASSYTGTRRETQYF	TGTGCCAGCAGCTATACAGGGACCCGACGAGAGACCCAGTACTTC
TRBD1	TRBJ1-1	TRBV7-9	NA	CASSSWARGGKDEAFF	TGTGCCAGCAGCTCGTGGGCCCGAGGGGGCAAGGATGAAGCTTTCTTT
NA	TRBJ2-1	TRBV7-9	NA	CASSLKMTLQGRQFF	TGTGCCAGCAGCTTAAAGATGACCTTACAGGGTCGGCAGTTCTTC
NA	TRBJ2-2	TRBV5-4	NA	CASSLDPGRSTGELFF	TGTGCCAGCAGCTTGGACCCCGGACGGTCTACCGGGGAGCTGTTTTTT
TRBD1	TRBJ1-2	TRBV6-5	NA	CASRTGTGFYGYTF	TGTGCCAGCAGAACCGGGACAGGGTTCTATGGCTACACCTTC
NA	TRBJ2-5	TRBV7-2	NA	CASSRGRGRGGVETQYF	TGTGCCAGCAGCCGCGGGCGTGGCAGGGGCGGTGTAGAGACCCAGTACTTC
TRBD2	TRBJ2-7	TRBV2	NA	CASNQRVSGESYEQYF	TGTGCCAGCAACCAACGGGTTAGCGGGGAGTCCTACGAGCAGTACTTC
TRBD1	TRBJ1-6	TRBV10-3	NA	CAISENRGDNSPLHF	TGTGCCATCAGTGAGAACAGGGGTGATAATTCACCCCTCCACTTT
TRBD1	TRBJ1-2	TRBV5-1	NA	CASSLVRQGGFYGYTF	TGCGCCAGCAGCTTGGTCCGACAGGGAGGCTTCTATGGCTACACCTTC
NA	TRBJ2-4	TRBV10-2	once	CASSEQVRGNIQYF	TGCGCCAGCAGTGAGCAAGTGCGTGGAAACATTCAGTACTTC
TRBD1	TRBJ1-4	TRBV19	once	CASSPEQGGNEKLFF	TGTGCCAGTAGTCCGGAACAGGGGGGTAATGAAAAACTGTTTTTT
NA	TRBJ1-2	TRBV24-1	NA	CATSDFRDGYTF	TGTGCCACCAGTGATTTTCGGGATGGCTACACCTTC
NA	TRBJ1-1	TRBV11-2	NA	CASSLFGRNPPEAFF	TGTGCCAGCAGCTTGTTTGGGAGGAACCCCCCTGAAGCTTTCTTT
NA	TRBJ1-4	TRBV27	NA	CASGPSANEKLFF	TGTGCCAGTGGACCCTCGGCTAATGAAAAACTGTTTTTT
TRBD1	TRBJ1-1	TRBV14	NA	CASSHRGQTNTEAFF	TGTGCCAGCAGCCACCGGGGACAGACGAACACTGAAGCTTTCTTT
NA	TRBJ2-5	TRBV5-1	NA	CASSESTNSGETQYF	TGCGCCAGCAGCGAGTCTACCAACTCGGGGGAGACCCAGTACTTC
NA	TRBJ2-3	TRBV4-1	NA	CASSQDFGHGLTDTQYF	TGCGCCAGCAGCCAAGATTTCGGACACGGCCTCACAGATACGCAGTATTTT
NA	TRBJ1-1	TRBV6-5	NA	CASSYEGAGTEAFF	TGTGCCAGCAGTTACGAGGGCGCGGGCACTGAAGCTTTCTTT
NA	TRBJ1-1	TRBV5-1	NA	CASSPTPTNTEAFF	TGCGCCAGCAGCCCGACCCCCACGAACACTGAAGCTTTCTTT
NA	TRBJ2-2	TRBV3-1/TRBV3-2	few	CASSQDEGLAAGELFF	TGTGCCAGCAGCCAAGATGAGGGCTTAGCAGCCGGGGAGCTGTTTTTT
NA	TRBJ2-7	TRBV5-4	NA	CASSLEQGWEQYF	TGTGCCAGCAGCTTGGAACAGGGATGGGAGCAGTACTTC
TRBD1	TRBJ1-1	TRBV5-6	NA	CASSFGTGGSEAFF	TGTGCCAGCAGCTTTGGGACAGGGGGCTCTGAAGCTTTCTTT
TRBD1	TRBJ2-3	TRBV5-1	few	CASSLGDSRSNTQYF	TGCGCCAGCAGCTTGGGGGACAGCCGGTCGAATACGCAGTATTTT
TRBD1	TRBJ1-1	TRBV27	few	CASSPTGQGAPVRRNTEAFF	TGTGCCAGCAGTCCAACGGGACAGGGGGCGCCGGTAAGGCGGAACACTGAAGCTTTCTTT
NA	TRBJ1-3	TRBV2	NA	CASSVGRTQTGNTIYF	TGTGCCAGCAGTGTAGGTCGTACCCAGACTGGAAACACCATATATTTT
TRBD1	TRBJ1-5	TRBV30	NA	CAWTGGAGQPQHF	TGTGCCTGGACAGGGGGCGCGGGTCAGCCCCAGCATTTT
TRBD2	TRBJ2-1	TRBV7-9	NA	CASSRELAMGYEQFF	TGTGCCAGCAGTCGAGAACTAGCGATGGGATATGAGCAGTTCTTC
TRBD1	TRBJ1-4	TRBV5-4	NA	CASSFAGGNEKLFF	TGTGCCAGCAGCTTCGCAGGGGGCAATGAAAAACTGTTTTTT
TRBD2	TRBJ2-5	TRBV7-2	NA	CASSRVDGRAGETQYF	TGTGCCAGCAGCCGCGTGGACGGGAGGGCCGGGGAGACCCAGTACTTC
NA	TRBJ1-2	TRBV10-3	NA	CAISASGDEVDGYTF	TGTGCCATCAGTGCAAGCGGGGATGAGGTGGATGGCTACACCTTC
TRBD2	TRBJ2-1	TRBV4-3	NA	CASSQGSGRPRGVNEQFF	TGCGCCAGCAGCCAAGGTTCCGGACGGCCACGGGGGGTCAATGAGCAGTTCTTC
NA	TRBJ2-7	TRBV11-2	NA	CASSSLTWGEQYF	TGTGCCAGCAGCTCACTTACCTGGGGAGAGCAGTACTTC
TRBD1	TRBJ1-2	TRBV5-1	NA	CASSSEGASYGYTF	TGCGCCAGCAGCTCCGAGGGGGCCAGCTATGGCTACACCTTC
NA	TRBJ1-1	TRBV7-9	NA	CASSRDWAEAFF	TGTGCCAGCAGCCGGGACTGGGCTGAAGCTTTCTTT
TRBD1	TRBJ1-2	TRBV7-9	NA	CASSQRTGHIEYGYTF	TGTGCCAGCAGCCAGCGGACAGGACACATCGAATATGGCTACACCTTC
NA	TRBJ1-4	TRBV7-9	NA	CASSLVGSWRQGNEKLFF	TGTGCCAGCAGCTTAGTGGGGTCATGGAGGCAGGGGAATGAAAAACTGTTTTTT
NA	TRBJ2-7	TRBV18	NA	CASSPDLWGSEQYF	TGTGCCAGCTCACCTGATTTGTGGGGTAGCGAGCAGTACTTC
NA	TRBJ1-5	TRBV19	NA	CASTPGARQPQHF	TGTGCCAGTACCCCCGGGGCGCGTCAGCCCCAGCATTTT
NA	TRBJ1-2	TRBV7-9	NA	CASSPATGMPNYGYTF	TGTGCCAGCAGCCCGGCCACAGGGATGCCTAACTATGGCTACACCTTC
NA	TRBJ1-6	TRBV6-5	NA	CASSYSIGGLGSPLHF	TGTGCCAGCAGTTACTCGATTGGTGGATTGGGCTCACCCCTCCACTTT
NA	TRBJ1-2	TRBV6-5	NA	CASSTREDYGYTF	TGTGCCAGCAGTACGAGGGAGGACTATGGCTACACCTTC
TRBD1	TRBJ1-4	TRBV10-3	NA	CAISERTGRDEKLFF	TGTGCCATCAGTGAACGGACAGGGAGAGATGAAAAACTGTTTTTT
NA	TRBJ2-3	TRBV4-1	NA	CASSQEAQGTDTQYF	TGCGCCAGCAGCCAAGAGGCACAGGGAACAGATACGCAGTATTTT
NA	TRBJ2-7	TRBV6-6	NA	CASSYSGLLTSYEQYF	TGTGCCAGCAGTTACTCGGGACTTCTGACTTCCTACGAGCAGTACTTC
NA	TRBJ1-1	TRBV7-2	NA	CASSLGAGYAEAFF	TGTGCCAGCAGCTTAGGGGCGGGGTACGCTGAAGCTTTCTTT